This T cell receptor beta chain derives from a study of immune characteristics of hereditary and idiopathic chronic pancreatitis. A note on the overall study: The study profiled local pancreatic immune cells and TCRbeta repertoires in hereditary and idiopathic chronic pancreatitis compared with control organ donor pancreases. TCRbeta sequencing was performed on roughly five control pancreases, roughly seven hereditary chronic pancreatitis pancreases and 6 idiopathic chronic pancreatitis pancreases. Minimal in vitro experimental manipulation of pancreas-infiltrating T cells was the reason the gDNA-based approach was selected. On the study overall, not on this receptor specifically: Compared with controls, both chronic pancreatitis groups had significantly higher TCRbeta repertoire diversity and lower clonality. Numbers of productive TCR rearrangements correlated positively with disease severity scores among over ten chronic pancreatitis patients. Patient tissue was available only at the time of TPIAT, so disease duration differences may have influenced immune findings. Vbeta-Jbeta gene family usage, including TRBV10, TRBV19, TRBV23 and TRBV5, differed between hereditary and idiopathic chronic pancreatitis. Chronic pancreatitis caused by alcohol use was excluded from the study.

The V and J ends are trimmed by 0 bases and 1 base, leaving 9 bases between them. The CDR3, from cysteine to phenylalanine, totals 15 residues. Only CDR3 DNA remains: 45 bases, in frame from the first base. CDR1 and CDR2 (WNHNN, SYGVQD) derive from the germline V gene (reference sequence). Library generation was performed with the immunoSEQ multiplex PCR assay. From pancreatic genomic DNA, the TCRbeta CDR3 region and adjacent sequences were amplified and sequenced. The original pipeline was this. Repertoire diversity was assessed as a mean normalized Shannon-Wiener index, together with productive clonality and counts of productive rearrangements. The nonparametric Mann-Whitney U test was used to compare repertoire metrics between the control and chronic pancreatitis groups. Shared clonotypes were defined as CDR3beta sequences with identical amino acid composition and length across subjects. TCRdb mirrors the immuneACCESS table, restricted to in-frame sequences. Some clones are absent from its copies; in checked studies, under half trace to an unresolved V gene, and the reason for the others is unknown. V, J and clone size are taken as reported in that table, and D and trimming were inferred from the DNA itself. In all, the sample holds around 9,400 clones, and around 79% of those were seen once. Together, the top ten hold 14% of the sample.

Patients undergoing total pancreatectomy with islet autotransplantation (TPIAT) were the source of the chronic pancreatitis pancreas tissue. Included chronic pancreatitis patients had no known history of diabetes. For TCRbeta sequencing, genomic DNA was extracted directly from bulk pancreas tissue without sorting T cells. No particular cause of disease was identified in idiopathic chronic pancreatitis patients. Pancreas tissues from patients and organ donors were collected consecutively at two US centers. About this clone: No antigen is known for it. No much larger clone is present one base from it, and per-base qualities are unavailable.

Sequenced material: pancreas tissue with idiopathic chronic pancreatitis. The cell subset or site label here, explained by the study, means: chronic pancreatitis without an identified cause. In this chain, TRBV10-1 is recombined with TRBJ2-5; TRBD1 might be the D gene, on 6 matching bases. This TCR came from a human donor with chronic pancreatitis. The sequenced DNA: TGCGCCAGCAGTGAGTCCCAGGGGCCCCAAGAGACCCAGTACTTC. Its translation reads: CASSESQGPQETQYF.